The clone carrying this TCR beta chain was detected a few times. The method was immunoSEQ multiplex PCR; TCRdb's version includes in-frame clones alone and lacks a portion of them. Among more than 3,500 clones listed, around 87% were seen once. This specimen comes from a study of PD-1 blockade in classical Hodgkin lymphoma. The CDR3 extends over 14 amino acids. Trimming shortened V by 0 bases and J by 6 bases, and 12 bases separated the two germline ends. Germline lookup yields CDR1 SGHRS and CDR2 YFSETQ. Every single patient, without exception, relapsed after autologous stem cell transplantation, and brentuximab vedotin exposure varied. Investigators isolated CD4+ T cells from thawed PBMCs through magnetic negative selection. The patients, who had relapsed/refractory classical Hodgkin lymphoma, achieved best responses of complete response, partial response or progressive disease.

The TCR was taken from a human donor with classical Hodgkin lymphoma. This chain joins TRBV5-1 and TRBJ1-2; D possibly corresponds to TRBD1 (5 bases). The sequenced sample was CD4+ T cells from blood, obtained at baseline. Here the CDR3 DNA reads TGCGCCAGCAGCTTGGTGGTCAGGGCCCATGGCTACACCTTC. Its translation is CASSLVVRAHGYTF.